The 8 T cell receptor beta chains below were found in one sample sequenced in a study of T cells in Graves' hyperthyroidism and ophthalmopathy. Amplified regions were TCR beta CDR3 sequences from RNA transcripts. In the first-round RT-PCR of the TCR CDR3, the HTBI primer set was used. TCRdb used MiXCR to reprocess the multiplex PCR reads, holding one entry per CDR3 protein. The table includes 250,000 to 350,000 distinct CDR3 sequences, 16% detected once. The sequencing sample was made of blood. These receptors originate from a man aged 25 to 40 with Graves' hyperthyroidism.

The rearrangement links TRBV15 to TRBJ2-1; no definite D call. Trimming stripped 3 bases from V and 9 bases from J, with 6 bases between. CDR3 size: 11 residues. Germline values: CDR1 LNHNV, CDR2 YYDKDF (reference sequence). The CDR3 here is CATSSVTEQFF. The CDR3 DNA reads TGTGCCACCAGCAGCGTAACTGAGCAGTTCTTC.

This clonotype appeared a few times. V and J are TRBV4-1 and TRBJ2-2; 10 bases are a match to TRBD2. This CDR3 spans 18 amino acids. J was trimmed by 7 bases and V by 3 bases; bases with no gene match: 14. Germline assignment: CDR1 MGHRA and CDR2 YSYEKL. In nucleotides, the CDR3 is TGCGCCAGCAGCCACCCCTCGGGTCTAGCGGGAGTTGGCGGGGAGCTGTTTTTT. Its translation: CASSHPSGLAGVGGELFF.

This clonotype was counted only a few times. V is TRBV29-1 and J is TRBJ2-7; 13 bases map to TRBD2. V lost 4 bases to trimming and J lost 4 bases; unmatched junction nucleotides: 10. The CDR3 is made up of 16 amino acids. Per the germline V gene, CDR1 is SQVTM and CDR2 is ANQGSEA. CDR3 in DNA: TGCAGCGTTGGGGGGGATCGGACTAGCGGGAGTTACGAGCAGTACTTC. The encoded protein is CSVGGDRTSGSYEQYF.

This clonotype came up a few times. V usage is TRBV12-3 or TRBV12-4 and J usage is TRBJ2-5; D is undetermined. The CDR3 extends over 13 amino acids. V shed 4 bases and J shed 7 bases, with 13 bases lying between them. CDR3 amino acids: CASSSADKGTQYF. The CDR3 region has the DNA TGTGCCAGCAGTTCCGCCGATAAGGGGACCCAGTACTTC.

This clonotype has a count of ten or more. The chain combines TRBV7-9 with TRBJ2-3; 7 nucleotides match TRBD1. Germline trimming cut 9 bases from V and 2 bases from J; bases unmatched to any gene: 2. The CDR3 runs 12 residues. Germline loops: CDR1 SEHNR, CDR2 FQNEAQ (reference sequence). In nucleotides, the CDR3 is TGTGCCAGGGGGACAGACACAGATACGCAGTATTTT. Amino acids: CARGTDTDTQYF.

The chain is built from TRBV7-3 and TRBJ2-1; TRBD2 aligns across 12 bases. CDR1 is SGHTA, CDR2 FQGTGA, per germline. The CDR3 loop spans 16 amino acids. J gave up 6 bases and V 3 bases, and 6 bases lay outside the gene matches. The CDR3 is CASSFELAGGGNEQFF. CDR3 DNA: TGTGCCAGCAGCTTTGAACTAGCGGGAGGAGGCAATGAGCAGTTCTTC.

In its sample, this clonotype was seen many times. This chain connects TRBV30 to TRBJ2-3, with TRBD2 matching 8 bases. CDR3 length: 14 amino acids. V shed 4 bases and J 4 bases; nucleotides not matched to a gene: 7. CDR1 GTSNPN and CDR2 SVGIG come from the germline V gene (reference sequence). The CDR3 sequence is CAWTAGRASDTQYF. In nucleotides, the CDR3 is TGTGCCTGGACGGCCGGGAGGGCCTCAGATACGCAGTATTTT.

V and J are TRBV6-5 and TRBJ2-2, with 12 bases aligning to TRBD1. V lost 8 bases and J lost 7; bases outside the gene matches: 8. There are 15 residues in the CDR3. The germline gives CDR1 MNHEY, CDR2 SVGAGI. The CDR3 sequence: CASGYRDRGLGELFF. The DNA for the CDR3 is TGTGCCAGCGGATACCGGGACAGGGGGCTCGGGGAGCTGTTTTTT.